This T cell receptor beta chain was recorded in a study of shared clonotypes between healthy human individuals. This clone turned up a few times. The CDR3 is 12 amino acids. Trimming removed 10 bases from V and 6 bases from J; junction bases left unmatched: 3. CDR1 MNHEY and CDR2 SMNVEV come from the germline V gene (reference sequence). Profiled with immunoSEQ multiplex PCR; TCRdb holds only in-frame clones, not every one. The table has fewer than 150,000 clones, 55% to 80% seen once. The rearrangement uses TRBV27 and TRBJ2-1; 10 bases agree with TRBD1. The TCR comes from a woman in her thirties in good health. Sequenced material: memory CD8+ T cells sorted from blood. Subset of the sample: CD45RO+ cells pooled with CCR7-negative TemRA cells. The CDR3 sequence is CATTGGGNEQFF. The CDR3 DNA is TGTGCCACGACAGGGGGCGGCAATGAGCAGTTCTTC.